These T cell receptor beta chains were read from a single sample in a study of identical twins' blood T cells. MiXCR was run by TCRdb on the 5' RACE reads, yielding one entry per CDR3 protein. This table holds about 370,000 distinct CDR3 sequences, over 25% found once. Sequencing input: PBMCs. The receptors were gathered from a woman aged 18-50 years in good health. Both conserved end residues are part of each CDR3. The order of the fields is clone size, D gene, V gene, J gene, CDR3 protein, CDR3 DNA. The D gene is left open where the match is weak. Expanded clones get a size class; other rows say once, few or many, or leave the size out.

clone size: NA; D gene: NA; V gene: TRBV4-3; J gene: TRBJ1-1; CDR3 protein: CASSPSGHSNTEAFF; CDR3 DNA: TGCGCCAGCAGCCCAAGCGGGCACTCGAACACTGAAGCTTTCTTT
clone size: NA; D gene: NA; V gene: TRBV11-2; J gene: TRBJ2-7; CDR3 protein: CASSLTDRHEQYF; CDR3 DNA: TGTGCCAGCAGCTTAACCGACAGGCACGAGCAGTACTTC
clone size: NA; D gene: NA; V gene: TRBV29-1; J gene: TRBJ2-6; CDR3 protein: CSDTLSGANVLTF; CDR3 DNA: TGCAGCGACACTCTCTCTGGGGCCAACGTCCTGACTTTC
clone size: few; D gene: NA; V gene: TRBV6-1; J gene: TRBJ2-7; CDR3 protein: CASSDARTITYEQYF; CDR3 DNA: TGTGCCAGCAGTGACGCACGAACGATAACCTACGAGCAGTACTTC
clone size: NA; D gene: NA; V gene: TRBV18; J gene: TRBJ1-1; CDR3 protein: CASSPGPGDTEAFF; CDR3 DNA: TGTGCCAGCTCACCAGGACCCGGGGACACTGAAGCTTTCTTT
clone size: few; D gene: NA; V gene: TRBV28; J gene: TRBJ2-6; CDR3 protein: CASLSLSGANVLTF; CDR3 DNA: TGTGCCAGTCTGAGCCTCTCTGGGGCCAACGTCCTGACTTTC
clone size: NA; D gene: TRBD2; V gene: TRBV20-1; J gene: TRBJ2-7; CDR3 protein: CSAVQGFGIGTSGDEQYF; CDR3 DNA: TGCAGTGCGGTGCAGGGGTTCGGGATCGGGACTAGCGGGGACGAGCAGTACTTC
clone size: many; D gene: NA; V gene: TRBV12-3/TRBV12-4; J gene: TRBJ1-5; CDR3 protein: CASSFGGGINQPQHF; CDR3 DNA: TGTGCCAGCAGTTTCGGCGGGGGGATTAATCAGCCCCAGCATTTT
clone size: many; D gene: NA; V gene: TRBV29-1; J gene: TRBJ1-2; CDR3 protein: CSVANYGYTF; CDR3 DNA: TGCAGCGTTGCTAACTATGGCTACACCTTC
clone size: once; D gene: NA; V gene: TRBV18; J gene: TRBJ1-2; CDR3 protein: CASSLSKGNYGYTF; CDR3 DNA: TGTGCCAGCTCACTCTCAAAGGGGAACTATGGCTACACCTTC
clone size: NA; D gene: TRBD1; V gene: TRBV29-1; J gene: TRBJ1-5; CDR3 protein: CSVKQTGTGNQPQHF; CDR3 DNA: TGCAGCGTCAAACAGACAGGGACCGGCAATCAGCCCCAGCATTTT
clone size: NA; D gene: NA; V gene: TRBV2; J gene: TRBJ2-2; CDR3 protein: CASRIGGNTGELFF; CDR3 DNA: TGTGCCAGCAGAATCGGGGGGAACACCGGGGAGCTGTTTTTT
clone size: NA; D gene: TRBD1; V gene: TRBV28; J gene: TRBJ2-2; CDR3 protein: CASTRWTGGPGELFF; CDR3 DNA: TGTGCCAGCACCCGGTGGACAGGGGGCCCCGGGGAGCTGTTTTTT
clone size: NA; D gene: TRBD1; V gene: TRBV6-1; J gene: TRBJ1-5; CDR3 protein: CASTDREHGQPQHF; CDR3 DNA: TGTGCCAGCACCGACAGGGAGCACGGCCAGCCCCAGCATTTT
clone size: many; D gene: NA; V gene: TRBV2; J gene: TRBJ2-7; CDR3 protein: CASSESPRHEQYF; CDR3 DNA: TGTGCCAGCAGTGAGAGTCCCCGCCACGAGCAGTACTTC
clone size: few; D gene: NA; V gene: TRBV11-2; J gene: TRBJ1-1; CDR3 protein: CASSKDVYTEAFF; CDR3 DNA: TGTGCCAGCAGCAAAGACGTATACACTGAAGCTTTCTTT
clone size: NA; D gene: NA; V gene: TRBV3-1; J gene: TRBJ1-2; CDR3 protein: CASSQGQEVGYTF; CDR3 DNA: TGTGCCAGCAGCCAAGGACAGGAGGTCGGCTACACCTTC
clone size: NA; D gene: NA; V gene: TRBV19; J gene: TRBJ2-1; CDR3 protein: CASSISTYNEQFF; CDR3 DNA: TGTGCCAGTAGTATTTCGACCTACAATGAGCAGTTCTTC
clone size: NA; D gene: NA; V gene: TRBV5-1; J gene: TRBJ2-1; CDR3 protein: CASSLGTSASYNEQFF; CDR3 DNA: TGCGCCAGCAGCCTCGGGACTTCCGCCTCCTACAATGAGCAGTTCTTC
clone size: NA; D gene: NA; V gene: TRBV29-1; J gene: TRBJ2-3; CDR3 protein: CSVALRRGADTQYF; CDR3 DNA: TGCAGCGTTGCGTTGCGGAGGGGGGCAGATACGCAGTATTTT
clone size: NA; D gene: NA; V gene: TRBV15; J gene: TRBJ2-1; CDR3 protein: CATSRAGPHNEQFF; CDR3 DNA: TGTGCCACCAGCAGAGCGGGACCACACAATGAGCAGTTCTTC
clone size: NA; D gene: NA; V gene: TRBV24-1; J gene: TRBJ2-1; CDR3 protein: CATKLGDEQFF; CDR3 DNA: TGTGCCACCAAACTTGGAGACGAGCAGTTCTTC
clone size: NA; D gene: NA; V gene: TRBV18; J gene: TRBJ2-7; CDR3 protein: CASSPGVDYEQYF; CDR3 DNA: TGTGCCAGCTCACCGGGGGTAGACTACGAGCAGTACTTC
clone size: NA; D gene: NA; V gene: TRBV5-6; J gene: TRBJ2-7; CDR3 protein: CASSLRAGTNEQYF; CDR3 DNA: TGTGCCAGCAGCTTGAGAGCAGGGACCAACGAGCAGTACTTC
clone size: NA; D gene: TRBD2; V gene: TRBV10-3; J gene: TRBJ2-7; CDR3 protein: CAISAGGLSYEQYF; CDR3 DNA: TGTGCCATCAGCGCCGGGGGGTTGTCGTACGAGCAGTACTTC
clone size: few; D gene: TRBD2; V gene: TRBV9; J gene: TRBJ2-1; CDR3 protein: CASSVALAGSNEQFF; CDR3 DNA: TGTGCCAGCAGCGTAGCTCTAGCGGGGAGCAATGAGCAGTTCTTC
clone size: few; D gene: NA; V gene: TRBV12-3/TRBV12-4; J gene: TRBJ1-2; CDR3 protein: CASSFERHNYGYTF; CDR3 DNA: TGTGCCAGCAGTTTCGAGCGGCATAACTATGGCTACACCTTC